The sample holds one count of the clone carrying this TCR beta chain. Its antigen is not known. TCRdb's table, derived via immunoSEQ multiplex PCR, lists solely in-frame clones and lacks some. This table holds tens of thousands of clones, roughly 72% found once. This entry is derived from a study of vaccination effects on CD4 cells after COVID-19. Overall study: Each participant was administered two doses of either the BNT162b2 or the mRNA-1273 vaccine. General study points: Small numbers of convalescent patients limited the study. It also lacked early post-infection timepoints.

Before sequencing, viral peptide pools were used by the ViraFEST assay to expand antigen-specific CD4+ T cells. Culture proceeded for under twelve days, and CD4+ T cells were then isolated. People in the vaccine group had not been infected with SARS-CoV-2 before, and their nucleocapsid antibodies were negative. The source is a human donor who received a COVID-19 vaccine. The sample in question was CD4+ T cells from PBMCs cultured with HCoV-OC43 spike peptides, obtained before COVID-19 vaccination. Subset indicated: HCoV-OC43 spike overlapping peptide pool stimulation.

CDR3 in amino acids: CASNRDSRETQYF. CDR3 sequence (DNA): TGTGCCAGTAATCGGGACAGCCGTGAGACCCAGTACTTC. The chain couples TRBV19 to TRBJ2-5; 7 positions match TRBD1. The CDR3 runs to 13 residues. Germline CDR1 is LNHDA and CDR2 is SQIVND (reference sequence). V trimming: 7 bases; J trimming: 5 bases; junction bases outside the gene matches: 7.